This entry lists 17 T cell receptor beta chains sequenced from one sample in a study of blood T cell repertoires in COVID-19. Assay: immunoSEQ multiplex PCR; the TCRdb copy retains only in-frame clones and omits some. Among roughly 230,000 clones listed, around 90% were seen once. The sequencing input was peripheral blood. The receptors come from a man younger than 45 with COVID-19, enrolled during active disease.

The rearrangement joins TRBV25-1 to TRBJ1-1, with 7 bases identical to TRBD1. Trimming cost V 3 bases and J 0 bases; bases outside gene matches: 4. Germline assignment: CDR1 MGHDK and CDR2 SYGVNS. The length of the CDR3 is 15 residues. CDR3 coding DNA: TGTGCCAGCAGTGACCCGGGACAGTTGAACACTGAAGCTTTCTTT. It translates to CASSDPGQLNTEAFF. Complete variable domain (other parts from reference TRBV25-1 and TRBJ1-1): EADIYQTPRYLVIGTGKKITLECSQTMGHDKMYWYQQDPGMELHLIHYSYGVNSTEKGDLSSESTVSRIRTEHFPLTLESARPSHTSQYLCASSDPGQLNTEAFFGQGTRLTVV.

This chain connects TRBV10-3 to TRBJ2-5; TRBD1 might be the D (5 bases). This CDR3 is 15 amino acids long. Trimming pared 3 bases from V and 0 bases from J, leaving 11 bases between. The germline V gene has CDR1 ENHRY and CDR2 SYGVKD. This CDR3 is CAISEGAGNQETQYF. The DNA of the CDR3 is TGTGCCATCAGTGAAGGTGCAGGGAACCAAGAGACCCAGTACTTC.

The J gene is TRBJ1-1, the V gene TRBV7-9; D not resolved. Trimming took 3 bases from V and 3 from J, leaving 8 bases between them. Germline CDR1 and CDR2: SEHNR and FQNEAQ (reference sequence). The CDR3 is 13 residues long. The CDR3 loop reads CASSLAVYTEAFF. CDR3 sequence (DNA): TGTGCCAGCAGCTTGGCAGTTTACACTGAAGCTTTCTTT.

The chain has TRBV6-5 and TRBJ2-7; D gene unclear. With 6 bases removed from V and 5 bases from J, the gap between germline ends came to 11 bases. The CDR3 runs to 12 residues. Germline CDR1 MNHEY, CDR2 SVGAGI. CDR3 bases: TGTGCCAGCAGGCAGACAATCCACGAGCAGTACTTC. Its protein is CASRQTIHEQYF.

This clone was counted a single time. The chain carries TRBV11-3 and TRBJ2-1; 7 bases are a match to TRBD1. CDR1 is SGHNT and CDR2 is YENEEA in the germline V gene. The CDR3 sequence is 15 residues long. With 4 bases clipped from V and 6 bases from J, the junction kept 9 bases outside the gene matches. CDR3 residues: CASSSTGPRSNEQFF. CDR3 nucleotides: TGTGCCAGCAGCTCGACAGGGCCCCGGTCCAATGAGCAGTTCTTC.

The chain is built from TRBV7-2 and TRBJ1-1; D unclear. CDR3 length equals 14 residues. Trimming took 6 bases from V and 4 from J, leaving 15 bases between them. Germline values: CDR1 SGHTA, CDR2 FQGNSA. The CDR3 spells CASRPGGVGTEAFF. The CDR3 DNA is TGTGCCAGCAGGCCCGGCGGCGTGGGCACTGAAGCTTTCTTT.

A note on this clone: The junction departs from germline at one end; a sequencing error may be responsible. At the DNA level, this CDR3 is encoded by other sequences in the same sample as well. The V and J genes are TRBV11-2 and TRBJ1-4; tentatively, D is TRBD1 (6 bases). The CDR3 spans 14 residues. The germline V gene has CDR1 SGHAT and CDR2 FQNNGV. CDR3: CASSPGTTNEKLFF. Here the CDR3 DNA reads TGTGCCAGCAGCCCCGGGACAACGAATGAAAAACTGTTTTTT.

This chain connects TRBV9 to TRBJ1-1; 10 positions match TRBD1. The V segment lost 2 bases and the J segment 3 bases; nucleotides outside the gene matches: 1. Germline loops: CDR1 SGDLS, CDR2 YYNGEE. The CDR3 consists of 14 residues. The CDR3 nucleotides are TGTGCCAGCAGCGTCGGGACAGGGGACACTGAAGCTTTCTTT. This gives the protein CASSVGTGDTEAFF.

The chain links TRBV4-2 to TRBJ2-7; 8 positions match TRBD1. Germline loops: CDR1 LGHNA, CDR2 YNFKEQ. There are 14 residues in the CDR3. V gave up 5 bases and J gave up 2 bases; unmatched junction bases: 5. The CDR3 region has the DNA TGTGCCAGCAGCGCAAGACAGGGGACCTACGAGCAGTACTTC. Its translation: CASSARQGTYEQYF.

The chain uses TRBV5-1 and TRBJ2-5; 8 bases match TRBD2. The V gene's germline CDR1 is SGHRS and CDR2 YFSETQ. The junction had 4 bases not matched to a gene; V was cut back by 3 bases and J by 3 bases. The CDR3 has 14 amino acids. The CDR3 here is CASSYTSGEETQYF. CDR3 DNA sequence: TGCGCCAGCAGCTACACTAGCGGAGAAGAGACCCAGTACTTC. Variable domain in full (rest from reference TRBV5-1 and TRBJ2-5): KAGVTQTPRYLIKTRGQQVTLSCSPISGHRSVSWYQQTPGQGLQFLFEYFSETQRNKGNFPGRFSGRQFSNSRSEMNVSTLELGDSALYLCASSYTSGEETQYFGPGTRLLVL.

The chain joins TRBV7-9 to TRBJ2-7, with 8 bases identical to TRBD1. Germline CDR1 reads SEHNR; CDR2 reads FQNEAQ (reference sequence). The ends lost 5 bases at V and 9 bases at J; junction bases unmatched: 9. CDR3 length: 13 residues. The CDR3 reads CASSPVQGAMQYF. The CDR3 DNA reads TGTGCCAGCAGCCCGGTTCAGGGGGCGATGCAGTACTTC.

V usage is TRBV9 and J usage is TRBJ2-1; 8 nucleotides match TRBD2. In germline, CDR1 is SGDLS, CDR2 YYNGEE. V dropped 4 bases and J dropped 5; count of bases not matched to a gene: 14. CDR3 size: 17 residues. The CDR3, as DNA: TGTGCCAGCAGCCCACGTCCCGGGGGGGCGTTTCACAATGAGCAGTTCTTC. Protein product: CASSPRPGGAFHNEQFF.

V is TRBV19 and J is TRBJ2-1; the match to TRBD1 covers 7 bases. Germline V gene data show CDR1 as LNHDA and CDR2 as SQIVND (reference sequence). Losses at the gene ends were 3 bases for V and 1 base for J; bases not matched to a gene: 18. There are 20 residues in the CDR3. CDR3 amino acids: CASSMGRWFRQGGSYNEQFF. DNA of the CDR3: TGTGCCAGTAGTATGGGTCGCTGGTTTCGACAGGGTGGGTCCTACAATGAGCAGTTCTTC. Variable domain in full (rest from reference TRBV19 and TRBJ2-1): DGGITQSPKYLFRKEGQNVTLSCEQNLNHDAMYWYRQDPGQGLRLIYYSQIVNDFQKGDIAEGYSVSREKKESFPLTVTSAQKNPTAFYLCASSMGRWFRQGGSYNEQFFGPGTRLTVL.

The chain couples TRBV20-1 to TRBJ1-5, with D maybe TRBD1 (6 bases). Germline V gene sequence: CDR1 DFQATT, CDR2 SNEGSKA (reference sequence). This CDR3 is 16 amino acids long. V was trimmed by 3 bases and J by 0 bases, leaving 15 bases between them. The CDR3 sequence: CSASFGGAYSNQPQHF. CDR3 nucleotides: TGCAGTGCTAGTTTCGGGGGGGCTTATAGCAATCAGCCCCAGCATTTT.

The genes are TRBV7-2 and TRBJ2-3; TRBD2 matches 11 bases. CDR1 and CDR2 (germline): SGHTA, FQGNSA. J was trimmed by 1 base and V by 5 bases; bases with no gene match: 2. The CDR3 totals 15 residues. CDR3 residues: CASSPSGGRTDTQYF. CDR3 coding DNA: TGTGCCAGCAGCCCTAGCGGGGGGCGCACAGATACGCAGTATTTT.

The V and J genes are TRBV11-2 and TRBJ1-1; 8 nucleotides match TRBD1. CDR1 and CDR2 (germline): SGHAT, FQNNGV. The CDR3 has 14 residues. V trimming: 5 bases; J trimming: 5 bases; junction bases outside the gene matches: 7. CDR3 bases: TGTGCCAGCAGCGCCCCACAGGGGGAGACTGAAGCTTTCTTT. Residues: CASSAPQGETEAFF. Drawing the rest from reference TRBV11-2 and TRBJ1-1, the complete variable domain is EAGVAQSPRYKIIEKRQSVAFWCNPISGHATLYWYQQILGQGPKLLIQFQNNGVVDDSQLPKDRFSAERLKGVDSTLKIQPAKLEDSAVYLCASSAPQGETEAFFGQGTRLTVV.

This rearrangement joins TRBV19 to TRBJ2-3, with D possibly TRBD2 on 6 matching bases. This CDR3 is built from 15 residues. Deletions cut 7 bases from V and 2 bases from J, with 16 bases between. Looked up from germline, CDR1 is LNHDA and CDR2 is SQIVND (reference sequence). This CDR3 reads CASNNRGTITDTQYF. In DNA, the CDR3 is TGTGCCAGTAATAACCGGGGGACCATCACAGATACGCAGTATTTT.